This T cell receptor (beta chain) was obtained from a study of CD8 T cells in Susac syndrome. Controls comprised healthy donors matched for age and sex. The CDR3 has 15 residues. Trimming removed 3 bases from V and 4 bases from J, with 16 bases in between. Germline V gene sequence: CDR1 DFQATT, CDR2 SNEGSKA (reference sequence). When the RNA was reverse transcribed, random hexamers were used with an input of 0.5 to 1 ug. Amplification of the TCR beta CDR3 was carried out by immunoSEQ multiplex PCR, which spanned a total of 54 Vbeta and 13 Jbeta segments. One entry per CDR3 protein results from TCRdb running MiXCR on the immunoSEQ multiplex PCR reads. This sample yields around 50,000 distinct CDR3 sequences, of which 80% to 95% are seen a single time; 0.35% to 0.5% belongs to the top ten.

Source material: CD8+ T cells from PBMCs. The TCR sequence derives from a human donor in good health. This chain links TRBV20-1 with TRBJ2-1, with unresolved D. CDR3 sequence (DNA): TGCAGTGCTAGGGATCCCGGGCGAAATTACAATGAGCAGTTCTTC. Its translation is CSARDPGRNYNEQFF.